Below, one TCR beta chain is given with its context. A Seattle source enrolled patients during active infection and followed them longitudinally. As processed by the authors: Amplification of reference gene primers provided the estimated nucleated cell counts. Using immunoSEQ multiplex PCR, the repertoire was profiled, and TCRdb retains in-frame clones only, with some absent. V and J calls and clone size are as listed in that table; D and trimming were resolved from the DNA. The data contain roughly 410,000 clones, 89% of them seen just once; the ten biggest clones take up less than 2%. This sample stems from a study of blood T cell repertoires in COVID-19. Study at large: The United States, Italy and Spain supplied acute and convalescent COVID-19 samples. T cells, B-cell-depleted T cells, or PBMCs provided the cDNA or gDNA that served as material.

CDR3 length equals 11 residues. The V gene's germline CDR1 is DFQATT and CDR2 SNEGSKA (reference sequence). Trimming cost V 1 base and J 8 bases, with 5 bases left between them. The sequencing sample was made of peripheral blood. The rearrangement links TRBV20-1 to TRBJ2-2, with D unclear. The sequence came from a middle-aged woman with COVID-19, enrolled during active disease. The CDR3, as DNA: TGCAGTGCTAGAGTCCCAGGGGAGCTGTTTTTT. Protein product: CSARVPGELFF.